This T cell receptor (beta chain) was sequenced in a study of blood T cell repertoires in COVID-19. Whole-study context: Acute and convalescent COVID-19 samples came from the United States, Italy and Spain. Sample material is recorded as cDNA or gDNA derived from T cells, B-cell-depleted T cells, or PBMCs.

The CDR3 sequence is 12 residues long. V lost 3 bases to trimming and J lost 11 bases, with 13 bases between them. Germline-derived CDR1 and CDR2 are MNHEY and SMNVEV (reference sequence). In the original analysis: How many nucleated cells were present was estimated from reference gene primer amplification. Profiled with immunoSEQ multiplex PCR; TCRdb holds only in-frame clones, not every one. V, J and clone size are taken as reported in that table, and D and trimming were inferred from the DNA itself. The data contain fewer than 400,000 clones, around 84% of them singletons. The TCR sequence derives from a woman aged 18-30 years with acute or convalescent COVID-19. The chain joins TRBV27 to TRBJ1-1; the D gene is possibly TRBD1 (5 bases). The sequenced material came from peripheral blood. The CDR3 is CASSFAGTKAFF. As DNA, the CDR3 is TGTGCCAGCAGTTTCGCCGGGACTAAGGCTTTCTTT.